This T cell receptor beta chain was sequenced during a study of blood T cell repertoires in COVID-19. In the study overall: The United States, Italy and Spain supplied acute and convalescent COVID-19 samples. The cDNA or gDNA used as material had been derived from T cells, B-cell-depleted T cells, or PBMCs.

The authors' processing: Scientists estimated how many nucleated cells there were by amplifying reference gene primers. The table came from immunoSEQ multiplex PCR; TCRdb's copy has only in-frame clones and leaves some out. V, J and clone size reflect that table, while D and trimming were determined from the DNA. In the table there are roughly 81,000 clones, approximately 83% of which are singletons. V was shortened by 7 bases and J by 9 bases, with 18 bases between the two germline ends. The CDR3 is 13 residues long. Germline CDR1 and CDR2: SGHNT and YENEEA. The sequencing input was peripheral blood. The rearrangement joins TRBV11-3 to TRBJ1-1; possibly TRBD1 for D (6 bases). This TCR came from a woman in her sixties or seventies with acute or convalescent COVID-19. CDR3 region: CASNYRQGTKAFF. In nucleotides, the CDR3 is TGTGCCAGCAACTACCGGCAGGGGACTAAAGCTTTCTTT. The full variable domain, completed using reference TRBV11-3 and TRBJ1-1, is EAGVVQSPRYKIIEKKQPVAFWCNPISGHNTLYWYLQNLGQGPELLIRYENEEAVDDSQLPKDRFSAERLKGVDSTLKIQPAELGDSAVYLCASNYRQGTKAFFGQGTRLTVV.